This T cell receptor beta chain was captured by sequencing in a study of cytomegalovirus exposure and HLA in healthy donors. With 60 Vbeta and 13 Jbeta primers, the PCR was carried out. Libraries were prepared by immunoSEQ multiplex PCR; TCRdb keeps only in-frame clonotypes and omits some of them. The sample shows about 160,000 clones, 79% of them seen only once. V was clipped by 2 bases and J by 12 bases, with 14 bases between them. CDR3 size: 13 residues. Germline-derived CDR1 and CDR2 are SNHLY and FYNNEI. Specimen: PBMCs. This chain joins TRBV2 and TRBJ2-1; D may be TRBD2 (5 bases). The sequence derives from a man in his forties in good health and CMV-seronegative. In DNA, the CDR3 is TGTGCCAGCAGTGAAATGACGGTGGCGGGGCAGTTCTTC. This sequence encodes CASSEMTVAGQFF.